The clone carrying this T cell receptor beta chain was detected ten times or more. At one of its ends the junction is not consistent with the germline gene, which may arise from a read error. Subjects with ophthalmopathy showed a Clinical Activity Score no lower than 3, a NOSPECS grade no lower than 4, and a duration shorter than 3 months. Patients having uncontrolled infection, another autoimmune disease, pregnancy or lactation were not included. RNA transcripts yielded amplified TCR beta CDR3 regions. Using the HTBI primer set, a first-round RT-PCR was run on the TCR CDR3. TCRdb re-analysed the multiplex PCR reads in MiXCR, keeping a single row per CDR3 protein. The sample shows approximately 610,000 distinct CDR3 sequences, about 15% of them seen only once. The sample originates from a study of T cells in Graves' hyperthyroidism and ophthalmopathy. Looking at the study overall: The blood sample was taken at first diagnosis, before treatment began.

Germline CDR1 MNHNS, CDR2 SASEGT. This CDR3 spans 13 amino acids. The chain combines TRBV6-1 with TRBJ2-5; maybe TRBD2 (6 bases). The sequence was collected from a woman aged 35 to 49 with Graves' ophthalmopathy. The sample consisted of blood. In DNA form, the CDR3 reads TGTGCCAGCAGTCTGGCGGGGAAAGAGACCCGGTACTTC. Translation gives CASSLAGKETRYF.